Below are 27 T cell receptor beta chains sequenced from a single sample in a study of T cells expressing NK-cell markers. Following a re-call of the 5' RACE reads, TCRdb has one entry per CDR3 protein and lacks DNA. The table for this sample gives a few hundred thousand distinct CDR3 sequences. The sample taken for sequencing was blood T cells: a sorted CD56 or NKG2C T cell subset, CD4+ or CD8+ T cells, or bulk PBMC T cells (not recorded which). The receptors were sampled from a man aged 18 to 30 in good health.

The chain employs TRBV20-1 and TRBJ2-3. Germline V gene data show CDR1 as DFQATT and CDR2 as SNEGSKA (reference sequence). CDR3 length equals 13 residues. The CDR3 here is CSARVDKTDTQYF.

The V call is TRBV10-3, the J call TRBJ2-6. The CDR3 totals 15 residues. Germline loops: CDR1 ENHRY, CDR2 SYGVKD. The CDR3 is CAISESNSGANVLTF.

CDR3 residues: CASSLAQGSTDTQYF. The rearrangement joins TRBV12-3 or TRBV12-4 to TRBJ2-3. The CDR3 runs 15 residues.

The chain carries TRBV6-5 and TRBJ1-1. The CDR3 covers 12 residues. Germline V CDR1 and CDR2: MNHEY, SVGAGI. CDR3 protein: CASSYSGFGAFF.

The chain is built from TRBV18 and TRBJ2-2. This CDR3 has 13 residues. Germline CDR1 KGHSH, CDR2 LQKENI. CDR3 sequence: CASSERDTGELFF.

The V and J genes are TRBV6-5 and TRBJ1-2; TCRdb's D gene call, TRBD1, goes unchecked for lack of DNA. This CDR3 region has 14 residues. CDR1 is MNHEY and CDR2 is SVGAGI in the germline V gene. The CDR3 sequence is CASSSGQGTYGYTF.

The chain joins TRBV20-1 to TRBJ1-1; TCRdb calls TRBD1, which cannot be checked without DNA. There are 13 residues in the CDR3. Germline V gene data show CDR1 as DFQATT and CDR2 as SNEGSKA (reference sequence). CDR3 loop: CSAVVRGGTEAFF.

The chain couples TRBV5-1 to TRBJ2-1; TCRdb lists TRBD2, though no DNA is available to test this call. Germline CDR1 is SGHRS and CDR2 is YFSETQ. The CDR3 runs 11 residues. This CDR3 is CASSLVGGKFF.

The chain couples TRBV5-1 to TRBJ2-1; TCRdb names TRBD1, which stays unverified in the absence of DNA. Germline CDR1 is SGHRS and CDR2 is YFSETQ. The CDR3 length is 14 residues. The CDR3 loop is CASQGQTAYNEQFF. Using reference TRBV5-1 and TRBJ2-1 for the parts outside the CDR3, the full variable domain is KAGVTQTPRYLIKTRGQQVTLSCSPISGHRSVSWYQQTPGQGLQFLFEYFSETQRNKGNFPGRFSGRQFSNSRSEMNVSTLELGDSALYLCASQGQTAYNEQFFGPGTRLTVL.

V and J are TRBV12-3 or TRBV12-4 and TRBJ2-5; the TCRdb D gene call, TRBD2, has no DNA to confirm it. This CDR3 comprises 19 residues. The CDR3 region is CASSPEGTSEGPVGKTQYF.

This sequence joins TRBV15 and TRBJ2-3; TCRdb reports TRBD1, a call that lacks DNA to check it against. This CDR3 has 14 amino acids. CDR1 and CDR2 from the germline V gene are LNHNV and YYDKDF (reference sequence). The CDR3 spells CATSRTGPRDTQYF.

The CDR3 protein is CASSPLWLGQVNSYEQYF. The J gene is TRBJ2-7, the V gene TRBV11-2; TCRdb's D call, TRBD1, is unchecked because there is no DNA. CDR1 is SGHAT and CDR2 is FQNNGV in the germline V gene. The CDR3 has 18 residues.

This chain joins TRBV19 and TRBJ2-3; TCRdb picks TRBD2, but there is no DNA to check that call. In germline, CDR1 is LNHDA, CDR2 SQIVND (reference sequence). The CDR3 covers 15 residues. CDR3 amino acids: CASTPPRGKWDTQYF. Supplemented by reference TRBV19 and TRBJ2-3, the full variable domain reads DGGITQSPKYLFRKEGQNVTLSCEQNLNHDAMYWYRQDPGQGLRLIYYSQIVNDFQKGDIAEGYSVSREKKESFPLTVTSAQKNPTAFYLCASTPPRGKWDTQYFGPGTRLTVL.

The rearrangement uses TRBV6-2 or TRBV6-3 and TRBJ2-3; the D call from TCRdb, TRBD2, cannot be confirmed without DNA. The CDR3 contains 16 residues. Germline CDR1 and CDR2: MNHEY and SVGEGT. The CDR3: CASSFDSGGRTDTQYF.

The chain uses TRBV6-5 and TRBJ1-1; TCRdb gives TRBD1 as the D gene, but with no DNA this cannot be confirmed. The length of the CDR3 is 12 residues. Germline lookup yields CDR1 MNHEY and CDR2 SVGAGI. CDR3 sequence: CASSGENTEAFF.

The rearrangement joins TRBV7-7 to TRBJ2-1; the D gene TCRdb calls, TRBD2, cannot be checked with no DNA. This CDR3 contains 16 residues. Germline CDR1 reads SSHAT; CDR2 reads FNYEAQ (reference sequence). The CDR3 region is CASSLVGSGGSNEQFF.

This chain's CDR3 is CASSSNRVFNEQFF. This chain connects TRBV7-2 to TRBJ2-1; no DNA is available, so the TRBD1 call from TCRdb remains unchecked. This CDR3 has 14 residues. The germline V gene has CDR1 SGHTA and CDR2 FQGNSA.

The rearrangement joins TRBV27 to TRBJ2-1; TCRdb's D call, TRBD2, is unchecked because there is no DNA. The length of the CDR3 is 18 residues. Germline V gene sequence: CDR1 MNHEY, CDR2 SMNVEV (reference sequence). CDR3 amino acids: CASSYIPPRIGSYNEQFF.

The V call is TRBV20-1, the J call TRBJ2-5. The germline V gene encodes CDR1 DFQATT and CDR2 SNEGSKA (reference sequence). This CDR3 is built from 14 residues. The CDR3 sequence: CSARDPNTLETQYF.

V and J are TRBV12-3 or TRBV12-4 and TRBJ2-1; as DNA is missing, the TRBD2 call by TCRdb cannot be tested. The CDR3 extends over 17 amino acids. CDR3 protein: CASSPRLAGGSGNEQFF.

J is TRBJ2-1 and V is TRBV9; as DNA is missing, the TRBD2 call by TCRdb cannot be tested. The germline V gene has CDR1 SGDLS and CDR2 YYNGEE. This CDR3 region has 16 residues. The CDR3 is CASSETLAGGGNEQFF.

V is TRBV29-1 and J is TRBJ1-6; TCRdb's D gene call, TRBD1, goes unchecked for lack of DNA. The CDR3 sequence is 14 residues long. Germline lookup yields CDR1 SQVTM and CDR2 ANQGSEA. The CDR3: CSVQEGQANSPLHF.

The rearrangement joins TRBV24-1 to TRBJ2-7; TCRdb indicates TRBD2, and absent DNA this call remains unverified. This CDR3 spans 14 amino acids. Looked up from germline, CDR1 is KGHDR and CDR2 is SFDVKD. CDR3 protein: CATSDRTDTYEQYF.

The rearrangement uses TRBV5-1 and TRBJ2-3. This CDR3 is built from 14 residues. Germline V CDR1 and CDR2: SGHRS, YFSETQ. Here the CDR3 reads CASSEERLGDTQYF.

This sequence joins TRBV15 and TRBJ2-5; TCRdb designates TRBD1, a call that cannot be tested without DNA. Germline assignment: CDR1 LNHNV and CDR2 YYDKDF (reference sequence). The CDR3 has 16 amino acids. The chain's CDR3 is CATSRVRGASQETQYF.

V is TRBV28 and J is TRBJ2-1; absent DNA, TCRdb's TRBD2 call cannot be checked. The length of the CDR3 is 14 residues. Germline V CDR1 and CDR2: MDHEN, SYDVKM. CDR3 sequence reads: CASSGGGFYNEQFF. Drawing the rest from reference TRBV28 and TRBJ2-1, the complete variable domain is DVKVTQSSRYLVKRTGEKVFLECVQDMDHENMFWYRQDPGLGLRLIYFSYDVKMKEKGDIPEGYSVSREKKERFSLILESASTNQTSMYLCASSGGGFYNEQFFGPGTRLTVL.

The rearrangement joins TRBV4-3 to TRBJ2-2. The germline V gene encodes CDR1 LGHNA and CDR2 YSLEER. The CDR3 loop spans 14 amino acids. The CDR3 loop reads CASSQETKAGELFF.